The T cell receptor (beta chain) described here comes from a study of control samples from healthy donors and cancer patients. Only in-frame clones appear in the TCRdb table, and some are missing; sequencing was by immunoSEQ multiplex PCR. The table has some 140,000 clones, just under 95% seen once. The receptor was isolated from a man aged 35 to 55 in good health. Sequencing input: blood.

CDR3 bases: TGTGCCAGCAGCCGTAATTACAGGGGGTCTAGTTCACCCCTCCACTTT. Translated, it gives CASSRNYRGSSSPLHF. This chain connects TRBV3-1 (or the pseudogene TRBV3-2) to TRBJ1-6, with 8 bases identical to TRBD1. The V and J ends lost 4 bases and 9 bases, in that order; junction bases with no gene match: 11. CDR1 is LGHDT, CDR2 YNNKEL, per germline (reference sequence). This CDR3 has 16 residues.